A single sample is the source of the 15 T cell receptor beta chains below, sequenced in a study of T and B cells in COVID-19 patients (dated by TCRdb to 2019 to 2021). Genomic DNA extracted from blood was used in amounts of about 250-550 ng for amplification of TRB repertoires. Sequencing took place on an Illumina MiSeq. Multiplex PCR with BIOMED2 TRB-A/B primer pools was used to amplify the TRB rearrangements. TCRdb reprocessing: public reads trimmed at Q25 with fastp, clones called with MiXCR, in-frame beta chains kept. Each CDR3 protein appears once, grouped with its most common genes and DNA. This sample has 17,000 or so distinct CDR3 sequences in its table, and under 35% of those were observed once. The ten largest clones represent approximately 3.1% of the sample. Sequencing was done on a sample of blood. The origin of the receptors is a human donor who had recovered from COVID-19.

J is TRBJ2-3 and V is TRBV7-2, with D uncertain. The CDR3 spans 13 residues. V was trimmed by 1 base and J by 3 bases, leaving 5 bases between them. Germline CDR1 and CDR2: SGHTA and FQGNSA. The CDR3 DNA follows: TGTGCCAGCAGCTTAGGCTTAACAGATACGCAGTATTTT. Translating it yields CASSLGLTDTQYF.

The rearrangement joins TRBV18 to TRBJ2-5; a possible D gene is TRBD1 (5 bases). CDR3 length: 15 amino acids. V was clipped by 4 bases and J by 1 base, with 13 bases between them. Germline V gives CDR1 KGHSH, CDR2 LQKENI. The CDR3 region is CASSREPGSQETQYF. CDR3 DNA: TGTGCCAGCTCACGCGAACCAGGGTCCCAAGAGACCCAGTACTTC.

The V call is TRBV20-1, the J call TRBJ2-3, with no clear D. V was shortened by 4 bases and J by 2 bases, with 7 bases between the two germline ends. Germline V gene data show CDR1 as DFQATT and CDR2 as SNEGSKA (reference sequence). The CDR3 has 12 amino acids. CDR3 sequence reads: CSAISTTDTQYF. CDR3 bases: TGCAGTGCTATAAGCACCACAGATACGCAGTATTTT.

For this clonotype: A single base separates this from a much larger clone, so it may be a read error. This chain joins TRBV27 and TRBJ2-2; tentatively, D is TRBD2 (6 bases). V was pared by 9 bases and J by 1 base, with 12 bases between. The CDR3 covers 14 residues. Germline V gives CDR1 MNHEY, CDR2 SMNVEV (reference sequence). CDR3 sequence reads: CASASVGNTGELFF. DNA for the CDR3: TGTGCCAGTGCTAGCGTGGGGAACACCGGGGAGCTGTTTTTT.

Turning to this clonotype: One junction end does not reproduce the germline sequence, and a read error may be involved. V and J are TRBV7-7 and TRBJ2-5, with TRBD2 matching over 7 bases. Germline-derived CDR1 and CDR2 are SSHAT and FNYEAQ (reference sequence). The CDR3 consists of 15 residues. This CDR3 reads CASSPQAGRQETQYF. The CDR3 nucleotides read TGTGCTAGCAGCCCCCAAGCGGGGCGTCAAGAGACCCAGTACTTC.

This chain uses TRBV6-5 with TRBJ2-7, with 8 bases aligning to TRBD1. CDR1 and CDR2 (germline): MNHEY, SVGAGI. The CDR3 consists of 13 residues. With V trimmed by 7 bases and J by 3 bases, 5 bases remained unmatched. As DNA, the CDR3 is TGTGCCAGCACAAACGGGACAGGCTACGAGCAGTACTTC. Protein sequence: CASTNGTGYEQYF.

CDR3 bases: TGTGCCAGCAGACTAGGACGGGCCGGGGAGCTGTTTTTT. Translating it yields CASRLGRAGELFF. The chain combines TRBV12-3 or TRBV12-4 with TRBJ2-2; the D gene is possibly TRBD2 (5 bases). The ends were cut back, 6 bases at V and 6 bases at J, with 11 bases in the middle. This CDR3 contains 13 residues.

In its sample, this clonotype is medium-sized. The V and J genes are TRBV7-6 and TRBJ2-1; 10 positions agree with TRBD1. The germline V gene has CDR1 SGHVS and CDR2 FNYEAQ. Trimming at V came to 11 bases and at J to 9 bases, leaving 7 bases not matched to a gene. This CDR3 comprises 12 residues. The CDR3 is CAVGTGEVEQFF. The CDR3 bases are TGTGCCGTTGGGACAGGGGAGGTTGAGCAGTTCTTC.

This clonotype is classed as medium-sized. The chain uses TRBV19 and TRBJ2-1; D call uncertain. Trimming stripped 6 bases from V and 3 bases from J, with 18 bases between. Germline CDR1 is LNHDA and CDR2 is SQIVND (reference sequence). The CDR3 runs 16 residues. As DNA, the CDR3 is TGTGCCAGTAGCTCTCCTAATGGCCTCCACTACAATGAGCAGTTCTTC. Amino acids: CASSSPNGLHYNEQFF. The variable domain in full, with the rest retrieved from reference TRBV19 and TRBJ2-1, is DGGITQSPKYLFRKEGQNVTLSCEQNLNHDAMYWYRQDPGQGLRLIYYSQIVNDFQKGDIAEGYSVSREKKESFPLTVTSAQKNPTAFYLCASSSPNGLHYNEQFFGPGTRLTVL.

The CDR3 coding sequence is TGTGCCAGCAGTCCCCCCCCGGGGCGGACGACCTACGAGCAGTACTTC. This translates into CASSPPPGRTTYEQYF. This chain connects TRBV2 to TRBJ2-7; the D call may be TRBD1 or TRBD2 (5 bases each). Germline V gives CDR1 SNHLY, CDR2 FYNNEI. The V and J ends lost 5 bases and 2 bases respectively, with 19 bases between them. This CDR3 spans 16 amino acids. The complete variable domain, with remaining parts taken from reference TRBV2 and TRBJ2-7, reads EPEVTQTPSHQVTQMGQEVILRCVPISNHLYFYWYRQILGQKVEFLVSFYNNEISEKSEIFDDQFSVERPDGSNFTLKIRSTKLEDSAMYFCASSPPPGRTTYEQYFGPGTRLTVT.

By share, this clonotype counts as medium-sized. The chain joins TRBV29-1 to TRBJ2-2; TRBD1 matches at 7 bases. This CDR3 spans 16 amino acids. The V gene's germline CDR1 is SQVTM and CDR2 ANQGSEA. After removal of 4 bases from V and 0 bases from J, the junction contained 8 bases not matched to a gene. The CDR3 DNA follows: TGCAGCGTTGTAAAGGGGGCAGCCTCGAACACCGGGGAGCTGTTTTTT. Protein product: CSVVKGAASNTGELFF.

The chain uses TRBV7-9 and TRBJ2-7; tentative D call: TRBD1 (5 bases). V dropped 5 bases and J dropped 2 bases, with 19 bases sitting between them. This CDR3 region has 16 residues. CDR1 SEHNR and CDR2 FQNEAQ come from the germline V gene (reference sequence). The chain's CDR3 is CASSPGYQGKPYEQYF. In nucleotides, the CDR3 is TGTGCCAGCAGCCCAGGGTATCAGGGTAAACCCTACGAGCAGTACTTC.

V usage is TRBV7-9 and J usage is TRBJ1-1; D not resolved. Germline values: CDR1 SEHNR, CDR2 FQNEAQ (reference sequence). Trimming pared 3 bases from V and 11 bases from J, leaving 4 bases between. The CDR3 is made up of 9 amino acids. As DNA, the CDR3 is TGTGCCAGCAGCTTCGGGGCTTTCTTT. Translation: CASSFGAFF.

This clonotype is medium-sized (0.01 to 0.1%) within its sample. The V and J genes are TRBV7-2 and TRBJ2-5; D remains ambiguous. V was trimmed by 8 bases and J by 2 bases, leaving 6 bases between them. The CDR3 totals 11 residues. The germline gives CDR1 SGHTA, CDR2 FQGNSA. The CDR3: CASSPQETQYF. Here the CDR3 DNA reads TGTGCCAGCTCACCACAAGAGACCCAGTACTTC.

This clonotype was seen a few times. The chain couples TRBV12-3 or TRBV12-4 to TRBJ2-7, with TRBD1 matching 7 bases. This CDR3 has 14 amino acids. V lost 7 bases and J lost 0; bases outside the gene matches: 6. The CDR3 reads CASKGQELSYEQYF. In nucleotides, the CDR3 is TGTGCCAGCAAAGGACAGGAGCTCTCCTACGAGCAGTACTTC.